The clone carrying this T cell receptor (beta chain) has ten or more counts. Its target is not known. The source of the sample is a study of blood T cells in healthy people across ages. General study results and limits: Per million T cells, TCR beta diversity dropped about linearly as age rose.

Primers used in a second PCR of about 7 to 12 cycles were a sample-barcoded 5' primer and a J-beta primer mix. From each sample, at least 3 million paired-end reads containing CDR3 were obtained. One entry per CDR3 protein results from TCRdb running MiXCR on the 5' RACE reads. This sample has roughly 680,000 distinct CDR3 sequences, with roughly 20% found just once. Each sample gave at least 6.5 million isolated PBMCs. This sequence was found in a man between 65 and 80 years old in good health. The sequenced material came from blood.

CDR3 region: CAIAPPLGKYQETQYF. The CDR3 coding sequence is TGTGCCATCGCTCCCCCACTAGGGAAATACCAAGAGACCCAGTACTTC. This chain connects TRBV3-1 to TRBJ2-5, with a possible D match to TRBD2 (5 bases). The CDR3 totals 16 residues. Trimming left V 10 bases short and J 0 bases short, with 21 bases between. Germline CDR1 and CDR2: LGHDT and YNNKEL (reference sequence).